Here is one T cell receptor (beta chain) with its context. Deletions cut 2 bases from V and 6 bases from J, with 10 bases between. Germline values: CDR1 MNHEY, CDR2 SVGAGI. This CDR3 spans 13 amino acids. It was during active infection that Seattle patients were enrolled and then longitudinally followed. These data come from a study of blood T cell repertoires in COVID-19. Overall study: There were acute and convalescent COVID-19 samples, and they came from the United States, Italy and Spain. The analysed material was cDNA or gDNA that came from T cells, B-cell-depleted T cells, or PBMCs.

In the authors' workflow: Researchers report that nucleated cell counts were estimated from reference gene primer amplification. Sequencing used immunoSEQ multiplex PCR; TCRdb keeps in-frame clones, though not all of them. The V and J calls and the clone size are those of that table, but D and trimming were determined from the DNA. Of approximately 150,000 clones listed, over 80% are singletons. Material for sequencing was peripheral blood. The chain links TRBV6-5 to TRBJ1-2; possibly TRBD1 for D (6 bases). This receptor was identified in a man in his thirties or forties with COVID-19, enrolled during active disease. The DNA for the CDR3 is TGTGCCAGCAGTTACGGGGGGGCAGATGGCTACACCTTC. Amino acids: CASSYGGADGYTF.